The source of this TCR beta chain is a study of cytomegalovirus exposure and HLA in healthy donors. Study in general: The roughly 120 validation repertoires, a later analysis reported, used the same platform as the approximately 700 first-cohort repertoires.

Germline V lookup: CDR1 SNHLY, CDR2 FYNNEI. Trimming cost V 6 bases and J 10 bases, with 10 bases left between them. CDR3 length equals 11 residues. Study observations and caveats: That first-cohort TCR clusters tended to co-occur in the approximately 110 validation repertoires was found in a later analysis. It was approximately 170 TCR beta chains that were listed as cytomegalovirus-associated.

The table came from immunoSEQ multiplex PCR; TCRdb's copy has only in-frame clones and leaves some out. The sample includes 50,000 to 65,000 clones, 90% to 96% of them seen just once. Points on this clone: Its antigen is undetermined.

The source material was PBMCs. The chain has TRBV2 and TRBJ2-1, with D possibly TRBD2 on 5 matching bases. The TCR sequence derives from a woman aged 18-29 years in good health and CMV-seronegative. The CDR3 sequence is CASSTRGEQFF. The CDR3 DNA follows: TGTGCCAGCAGCACGAGAGGGGAGCAGTTCTTC.